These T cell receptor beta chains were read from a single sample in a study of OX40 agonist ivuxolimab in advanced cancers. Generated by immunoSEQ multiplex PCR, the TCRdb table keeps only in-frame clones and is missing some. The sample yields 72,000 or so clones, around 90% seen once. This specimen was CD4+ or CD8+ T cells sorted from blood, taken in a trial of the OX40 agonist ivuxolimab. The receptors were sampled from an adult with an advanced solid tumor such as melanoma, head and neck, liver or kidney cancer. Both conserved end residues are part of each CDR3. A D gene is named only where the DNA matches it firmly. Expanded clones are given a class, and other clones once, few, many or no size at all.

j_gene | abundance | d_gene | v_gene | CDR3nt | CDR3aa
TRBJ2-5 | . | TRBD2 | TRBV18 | TGTGCCAGCTCACCGGGAGCGGGGGACCACCAAGAGACCCAGTACTTC | CASSPGAGDHQETQYF
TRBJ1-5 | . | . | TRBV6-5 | TGTGCCAGCAGTTATCGGGGAGGGGTCGGTCAGCCCCAGCATTTT | CASSYRGGVGQPQHF
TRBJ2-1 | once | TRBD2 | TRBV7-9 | TGTGCCAGCAGCTTAAGAAGCGGGAGGGCCAATGAGCAGTTCTTC | CASSLRSGRANEQFF
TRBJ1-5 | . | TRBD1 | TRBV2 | TGTGCCAGCAGTGTAGGGACAGGTCGCCTGCCCCAGCATTTT | CASSVGTGRLPQHF
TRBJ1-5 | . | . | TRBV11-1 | TGTGCCAGCAGCTTAGCGGGGGGCTCTAATCAGCCCCAGCATTTT | CASSLAGGSNQPQHF
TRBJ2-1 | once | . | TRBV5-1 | TGCGCCAGCAGCCGGAACTATAGGAATGAGCAGTTCTTC | CASSRNYRNEQFF
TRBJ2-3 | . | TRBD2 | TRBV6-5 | TGTGCCAGCAGTTACCGCGGGGGGTCCACAGATACGCAGTATTTT | CASSYRGGSTDTQYF
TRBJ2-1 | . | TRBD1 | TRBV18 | TGTGCCAGCTCACCACCGGACAGGAATGAGCAGTTCTTC | CASSPPDRNEQFF
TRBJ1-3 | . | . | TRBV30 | TGTGCCTGGAGTGTACAGGCCTCTGGAAACACCATATATTTT | CAWSVQASGNTIYF
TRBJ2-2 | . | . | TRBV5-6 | TGTGCCAGCAGCTCCAGCAGGGGGCGCGGGAGGAGGCGCACCGGGGAGCTGTTTTTT | CASSSSRGRGRRRTGELFF
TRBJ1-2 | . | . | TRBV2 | TGTGCCAGCAGTGACGGGACTGCAGTTGGCTACACCTTC | CASSDGTAVGYTF